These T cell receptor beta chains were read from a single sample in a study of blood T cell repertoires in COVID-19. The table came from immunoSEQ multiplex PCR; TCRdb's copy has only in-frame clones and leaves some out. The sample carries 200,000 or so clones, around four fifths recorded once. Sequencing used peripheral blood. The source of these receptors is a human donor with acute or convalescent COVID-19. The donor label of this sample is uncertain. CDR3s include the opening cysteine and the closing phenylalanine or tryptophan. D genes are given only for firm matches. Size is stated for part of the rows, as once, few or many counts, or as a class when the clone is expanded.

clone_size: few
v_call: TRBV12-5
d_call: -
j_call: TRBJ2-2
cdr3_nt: TGTGCTAGTGGTTTGGTACAGGTGTTGTTTGGGACACCCGATAACACCGGGGAGCTGTTTTTT
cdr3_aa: CASGLVQVLFGTPDNTGELFF

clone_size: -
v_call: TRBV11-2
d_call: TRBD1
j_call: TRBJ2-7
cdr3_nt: TGTGCCAGCAGCCCAGGGGGTACCATGGGGGACGAGCAGTACTTC
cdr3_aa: CASSPGGTMGDEQYF

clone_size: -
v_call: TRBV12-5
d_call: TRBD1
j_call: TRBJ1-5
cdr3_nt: TGTGCTAGTGGCACGGACAGGGCCCTAATAGGGCCCCAGCATTTT
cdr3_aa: CASGTDRALIGPQHF

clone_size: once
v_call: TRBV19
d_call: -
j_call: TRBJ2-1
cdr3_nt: TGTGCCAGTCGGACCGGGACTCAGGGCGATGAGCAGTTCTTC
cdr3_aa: CASRTGTQGDEQFF

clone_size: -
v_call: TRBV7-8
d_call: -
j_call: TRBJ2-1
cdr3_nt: TGTGCCAGCAGCTTAGGAACTAGGAACAATGAGCAGTTCTTC
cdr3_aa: CASSLGTRNNEQFF

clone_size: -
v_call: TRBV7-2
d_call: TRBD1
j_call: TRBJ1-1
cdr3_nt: TGTGCCAGCAGCACCTACAGGGGGCTGGGGAACACTGAAGCTTTCTTT
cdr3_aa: CASSTYRGLGNTEAFF

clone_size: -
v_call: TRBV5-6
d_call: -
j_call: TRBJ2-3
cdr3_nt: TGTGCCAGCAGCAACCCAGGGACTTCGGGTTGGTCTAGCACAGATACGCAGTATTTT
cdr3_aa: CASSNPGTSGWSSTDTQYF

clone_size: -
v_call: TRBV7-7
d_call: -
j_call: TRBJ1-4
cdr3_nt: TGTGCCAGCAGCACGTCGGGATCAACTAATGAAAAACTGTTTTTT
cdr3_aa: CASSTSGSTNEKLFF

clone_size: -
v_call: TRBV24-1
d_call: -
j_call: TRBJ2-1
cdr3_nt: TGTGCCACCAGTGACCGGGCCGGGATAAGTGAGCAGTTCTTC
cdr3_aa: CATSDRAGISEQFF

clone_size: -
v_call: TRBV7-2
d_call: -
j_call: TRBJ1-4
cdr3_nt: TGTGCCAGCAGCTCCCCAGGGCGGGAAAAACTGTTTTTT
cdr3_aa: CASSSPGREKLFF

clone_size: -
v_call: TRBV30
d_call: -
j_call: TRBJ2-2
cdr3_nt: TGTGCCTGGAAGACCCCGGCAGGCACCGGGGAGCTGTTTTTT
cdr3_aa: CAWKTPAGTGELFF

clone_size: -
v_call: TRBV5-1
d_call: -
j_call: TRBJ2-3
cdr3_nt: TGCGCCAGCAGCGCCAGGGGAGATACGCAGTATTTT
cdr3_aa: CASSARGDTQYF

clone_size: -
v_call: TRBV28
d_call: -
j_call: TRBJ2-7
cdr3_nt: TGTGCCAGCAGTTTTGCCTACTACGAGCAGTACTTC
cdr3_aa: CASSFAYYEQYF

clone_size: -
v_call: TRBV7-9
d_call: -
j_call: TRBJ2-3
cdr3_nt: TGTGCCAGCAGCTTGGAGGGTCCCAGGACAGATACGCAGTATTTT
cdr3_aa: CASSLEGPRTDTQYF

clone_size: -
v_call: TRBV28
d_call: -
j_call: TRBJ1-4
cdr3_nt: TGTGCCAGCAGTTCTCGGACGGCGAGGGGGGAAAAACTGTTTTTT
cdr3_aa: CASSSRTARGEKLFF

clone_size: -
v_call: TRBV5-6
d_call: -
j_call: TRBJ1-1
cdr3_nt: TGTGCCAGCAGATCTCGGGCGGGTCACACTGAAGCTTTCTTT
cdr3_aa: CASRSRAGHTEAFF

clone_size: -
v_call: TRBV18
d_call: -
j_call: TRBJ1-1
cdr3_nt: TGTGCCAGCTCACCAGCGCCCAACACTGAAGCTTTCTTT
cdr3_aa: CASSPAPNTEAFF

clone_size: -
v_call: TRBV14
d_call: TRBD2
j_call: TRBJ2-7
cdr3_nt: TGTGCCAGCAGCCAAGAAAGGCTAGCGGCCTACGAGCAGTACTTC
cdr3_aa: CASSQERLAAYEQYF

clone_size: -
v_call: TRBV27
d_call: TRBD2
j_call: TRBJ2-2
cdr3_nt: TGTGCCAGCAGTTTTAGCGGGAGGGGCACCGGGGAGCTGTTTTTT
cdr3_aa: CASSFSGRGTGELFF

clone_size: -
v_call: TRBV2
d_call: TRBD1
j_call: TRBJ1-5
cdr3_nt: TGTGCCAGCAGTGCCCAGGGGGGCCCTAATAGCAATCAGCCCCAGCATTTT
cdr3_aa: CASSAQGGPNSNQPQHF

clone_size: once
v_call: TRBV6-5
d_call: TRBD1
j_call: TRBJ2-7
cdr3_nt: TGTGCCAGCAGTTCGTCCCGGGACAGGGGGAACGAGCAGTACTTC
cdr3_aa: CASSSSRDRGNEQYF

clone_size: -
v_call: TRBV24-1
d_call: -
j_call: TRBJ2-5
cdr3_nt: TGTGCCACCAGTGAGAGGGAGACCCAGTACTTC
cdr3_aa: CATSERETQYF

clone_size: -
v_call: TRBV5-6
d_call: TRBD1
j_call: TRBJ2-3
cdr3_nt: TGTGCCAGCAGCTACAGGGGAACAGATACGCAGTATTTT
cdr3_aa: CASSYRGTDTQYF

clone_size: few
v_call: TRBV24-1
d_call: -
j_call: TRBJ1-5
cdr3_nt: TGTGCCACCAGTGACTCCTCGGGCCGCGCCCGCGGGGATAGCAATCAGCCCCAGCATTTT
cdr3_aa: CATSDSSGRARGDSNQPQHF

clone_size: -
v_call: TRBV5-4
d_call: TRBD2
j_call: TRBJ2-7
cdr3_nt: TGTGCCAGCAGCTTAATAGCGGGAGGGCCCTCCTACGAGCAGTACTTC
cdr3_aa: CASSLIAGGPSYEQYF

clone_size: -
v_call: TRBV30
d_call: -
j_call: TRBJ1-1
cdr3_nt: TGTGCCTGGAGTGTACGGTACACTGAAGCTTTCTTT
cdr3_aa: CAWSVRYTEAFF

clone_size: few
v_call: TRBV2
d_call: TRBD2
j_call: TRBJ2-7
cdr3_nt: TGTGCCAGCAGAACGGGACTAGGGCCCTACGAGCAGTACTTC
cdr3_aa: CASRTGLGPYEQYF

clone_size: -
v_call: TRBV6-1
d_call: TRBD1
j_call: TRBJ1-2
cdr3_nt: TGTGCCAGCAGTGCACTCGGGACAGCAGGCACCTATGGCTACACCTTC
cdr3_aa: CASSALGTAGTYGYTF

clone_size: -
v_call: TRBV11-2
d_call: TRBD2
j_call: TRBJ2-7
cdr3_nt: TGTGCCAGCAGCCCCGCTAGCGGGAGCTCCTACGAGCAGTACTTC
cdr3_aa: CASSPASGSSYEQYF

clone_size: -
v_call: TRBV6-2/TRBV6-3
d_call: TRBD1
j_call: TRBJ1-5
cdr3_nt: TGTGCCAGCAGTTCGACAGGGGCTGGTCAGCCCCAGCATTTT
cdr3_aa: CASSSTGAGQPQHF

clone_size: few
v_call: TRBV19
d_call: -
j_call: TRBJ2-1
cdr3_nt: TGTGCCAGTAGTATAGAACTCGGCAGGGGCTCCTACAATGAGCAGTTCTTC
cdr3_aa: CASSIELGRGSYNEQFF

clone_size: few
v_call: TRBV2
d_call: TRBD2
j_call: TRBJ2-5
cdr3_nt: TGTGCCAGCAGTGAAGGGCCTAGCGGGAGCGAGACCCAGTACTTC
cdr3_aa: CASSEGPSGSETQYF

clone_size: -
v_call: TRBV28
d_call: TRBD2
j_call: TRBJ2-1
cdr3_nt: TGTGCCAGCAGTCCCGGGACTAGCGGGAACAATGAGCAGTTCTTC
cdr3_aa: CASSPGTSGNNEQFF

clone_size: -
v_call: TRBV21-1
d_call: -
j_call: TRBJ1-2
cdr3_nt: TGTGCCAGCATCCTACTCTGGGACAGGGCTGAAGGCTACACCTTC
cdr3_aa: CASILLWDRAEGYTF

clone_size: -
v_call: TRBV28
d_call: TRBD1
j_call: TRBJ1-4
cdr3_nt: TGTGCCAGCAGTCGGGACAGAAGAAATGAAAAACTGTTTTTT
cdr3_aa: CASSRDRRNEKLFF